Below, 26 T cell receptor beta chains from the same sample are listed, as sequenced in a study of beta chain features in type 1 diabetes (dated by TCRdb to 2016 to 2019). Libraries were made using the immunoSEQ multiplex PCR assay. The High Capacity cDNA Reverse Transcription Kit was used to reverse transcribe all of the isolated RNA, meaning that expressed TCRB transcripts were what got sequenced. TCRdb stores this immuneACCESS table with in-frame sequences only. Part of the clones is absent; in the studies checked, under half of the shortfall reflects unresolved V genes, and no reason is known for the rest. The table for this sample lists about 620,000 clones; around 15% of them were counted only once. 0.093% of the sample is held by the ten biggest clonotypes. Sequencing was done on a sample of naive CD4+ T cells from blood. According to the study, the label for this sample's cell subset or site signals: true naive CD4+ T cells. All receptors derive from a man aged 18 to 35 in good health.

The CDR3 coding sequence is TGCAGCGTTGCTGGACTAGCGGGAGGAGGTTACGAGCAGTACTTC. As protein: CSVAGLAGGGYEQYF. The rearrangement links TRBV29-1 to TRBJ2-5, with TRBD2 identical over 14 bases. The tail of the sequence fits TRBJ2-7 better, so the J call may be wrong. CDR1 SQVTM and CDR2 ANQGSEA come from the germline V gene. The CDR3 is 15 residues long.

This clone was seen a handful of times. The CDR3 here is CASSPPSAYEQYF. CDR3 coding DNA: TGTGCCAGCAGCCCGCCCAGCGCCTACGAGCAGTACTTC. The V call is TRBV4-2, the J call TRBJ2-7; D gene unclear. V dropped 4 bases and J dropped 2 bases, with 9 bases sitting between them. CDR1 is LGHNA, CDR2 YNFKEQ, per germline. This CDR3 has 13 amino acids.

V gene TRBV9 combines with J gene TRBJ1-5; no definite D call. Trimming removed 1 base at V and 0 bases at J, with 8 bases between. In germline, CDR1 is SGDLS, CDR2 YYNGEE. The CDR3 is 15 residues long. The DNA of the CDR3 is TGTGCCAGCAGCGTAAGCAGTTATAGCAATCAGCCCCAGCATTTT. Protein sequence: CASSVSSYSNQPQHF.

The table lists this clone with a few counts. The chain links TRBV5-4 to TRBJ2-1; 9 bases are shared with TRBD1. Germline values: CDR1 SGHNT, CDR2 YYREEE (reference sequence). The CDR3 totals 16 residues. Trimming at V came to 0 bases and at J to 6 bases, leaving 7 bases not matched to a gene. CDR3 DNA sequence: TGTGCCAGCAGCTTGGGGGGGACAGGGTGGTTCAATGAGCAGTTCTTC. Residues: CASSLGGTGWFNEQFF.

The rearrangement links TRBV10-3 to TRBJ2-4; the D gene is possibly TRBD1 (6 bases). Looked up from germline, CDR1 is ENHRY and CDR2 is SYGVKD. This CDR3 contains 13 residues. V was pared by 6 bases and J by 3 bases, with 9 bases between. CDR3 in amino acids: CAIRGADKNIQYF. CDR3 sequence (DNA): TGTGCCATCAGGGGGGCGGACAAAAACATTCAGTACTTC.

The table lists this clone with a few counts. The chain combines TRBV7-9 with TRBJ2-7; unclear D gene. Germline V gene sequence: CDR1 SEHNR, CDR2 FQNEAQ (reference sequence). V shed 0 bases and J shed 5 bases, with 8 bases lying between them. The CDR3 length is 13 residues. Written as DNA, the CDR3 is TGTGCCAGCAGCTTAGCGGTCACAGACGAGCAGTACTTC. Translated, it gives CASSLAVTDEQYF.

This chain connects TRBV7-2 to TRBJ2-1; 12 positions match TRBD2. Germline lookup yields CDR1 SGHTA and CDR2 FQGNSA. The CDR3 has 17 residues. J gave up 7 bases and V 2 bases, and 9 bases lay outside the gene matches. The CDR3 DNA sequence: TGTGCCAGCAGCTTAACGACTAGCGGGAGTTTGAGGAATGAGCAGTTCTTC. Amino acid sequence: CASSLTTSGSLRNEQFF.

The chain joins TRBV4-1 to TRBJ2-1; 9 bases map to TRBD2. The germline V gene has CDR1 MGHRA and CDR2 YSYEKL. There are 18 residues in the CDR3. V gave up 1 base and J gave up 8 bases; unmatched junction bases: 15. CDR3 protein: CASSQASGAGGVLDEQFF. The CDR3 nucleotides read TGCGCCAGCAGCCAAGCGTCGGGAGCGGGGGGAGTCCTCGATGAGCAGTTCTTC.

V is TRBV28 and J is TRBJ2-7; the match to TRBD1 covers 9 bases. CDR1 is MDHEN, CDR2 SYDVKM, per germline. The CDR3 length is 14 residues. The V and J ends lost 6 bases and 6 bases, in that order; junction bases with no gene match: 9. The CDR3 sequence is CASSQRTGAGEQYF. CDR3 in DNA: TGTGCCAGCAGCCAAAGGACAGGGGCTGGCGAGCAGTACTTC.

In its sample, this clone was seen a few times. In nucleotides, the CDR3 is TGTGCCATCAGACCAGGGGCGGGGGATACGCAGTATTTT. Its translation: CAIRPGAGDTQYF. The J gene is TRBJ2-3, the V gene TRBV10-3; D might be TRBD1 or TRBD2, each matching 6 bases. Trimming shortened V by 6 bases and J by 6 bases, and 13 bases separated the two germline ends. CDR1 and CDR2 (germline): ENHRY, SYGVKD. This CDR3 has 13 amino acids.

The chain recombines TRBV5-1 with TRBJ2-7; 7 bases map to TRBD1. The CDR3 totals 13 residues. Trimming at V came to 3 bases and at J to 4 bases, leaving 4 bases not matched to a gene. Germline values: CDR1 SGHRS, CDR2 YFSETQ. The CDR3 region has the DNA TGCGCCAGCAGCTCGGACAGGATGTACGAGCAGTACTTC. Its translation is CASSSDRMYEQYF.

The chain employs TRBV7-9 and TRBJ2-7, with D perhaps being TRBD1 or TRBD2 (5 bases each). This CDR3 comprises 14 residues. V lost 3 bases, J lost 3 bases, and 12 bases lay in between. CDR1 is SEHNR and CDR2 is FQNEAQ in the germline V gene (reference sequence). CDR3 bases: TGTGCCAGCAGCTTCCGGGACCGGGACTACGAGCAGTACTTC. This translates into CASSFRDRDYEQYF.

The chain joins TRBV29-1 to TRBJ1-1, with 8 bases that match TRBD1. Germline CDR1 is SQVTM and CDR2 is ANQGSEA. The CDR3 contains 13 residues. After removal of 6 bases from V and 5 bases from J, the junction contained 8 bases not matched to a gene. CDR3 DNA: TGCAGCGTAAAACGGGACAGGCCTACTGAAGCTTTCTTT. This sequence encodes CSVKRDRPTEAFF.

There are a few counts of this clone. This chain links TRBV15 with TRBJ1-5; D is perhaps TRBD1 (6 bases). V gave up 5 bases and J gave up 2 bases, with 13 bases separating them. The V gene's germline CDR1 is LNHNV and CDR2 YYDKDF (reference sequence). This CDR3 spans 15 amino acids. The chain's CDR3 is CATSRGGGGNQPQHF. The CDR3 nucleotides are TGTGCCACCAGCCGGGGGGGCGGAGGCAATCAGCCCCAGCATTTT.

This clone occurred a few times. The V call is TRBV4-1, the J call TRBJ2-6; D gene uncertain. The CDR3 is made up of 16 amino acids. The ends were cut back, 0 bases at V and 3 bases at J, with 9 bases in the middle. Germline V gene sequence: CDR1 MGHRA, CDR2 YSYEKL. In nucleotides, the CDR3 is TGCGCCAGCAGCCAAGATTCCGCGGTTGGGGCCAACGTCCTGACTTTC. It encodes CASSQDSAVGANVLTF.

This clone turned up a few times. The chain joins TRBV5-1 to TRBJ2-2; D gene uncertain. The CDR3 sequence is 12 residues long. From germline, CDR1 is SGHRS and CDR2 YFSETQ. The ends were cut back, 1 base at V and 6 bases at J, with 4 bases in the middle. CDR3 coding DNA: TGCGCCAGCAGCTTGCAGCCCGGGGAGCTGTTTTTT. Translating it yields CASSLQPGELFF.

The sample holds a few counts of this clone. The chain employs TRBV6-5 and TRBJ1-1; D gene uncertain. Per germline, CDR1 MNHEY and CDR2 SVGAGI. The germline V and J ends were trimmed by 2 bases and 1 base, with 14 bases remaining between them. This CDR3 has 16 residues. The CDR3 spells CASSYRPQSWNTEAFF. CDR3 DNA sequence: TGTGCCAGCAGTTACCGCCCCCAGAGTTGGAACACTGAAGCTTTCTTT.

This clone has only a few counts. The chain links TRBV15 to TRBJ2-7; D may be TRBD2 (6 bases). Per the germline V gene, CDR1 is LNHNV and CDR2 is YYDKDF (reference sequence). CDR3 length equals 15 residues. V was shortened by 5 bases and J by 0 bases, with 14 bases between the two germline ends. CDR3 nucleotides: TGTGCCACCAGCGGGCCCGGGACTCTCTCCTACGAGCAGTACTTC. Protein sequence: CATSGPGTLSYEQYF.

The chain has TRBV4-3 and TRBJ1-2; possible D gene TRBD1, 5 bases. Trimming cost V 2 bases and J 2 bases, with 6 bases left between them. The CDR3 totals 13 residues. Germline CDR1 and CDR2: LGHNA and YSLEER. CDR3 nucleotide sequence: TGCGCCAGCAGCCAAAGACAGAACTATGGCTACACCTTC. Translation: CASSQRQNYGYTF.

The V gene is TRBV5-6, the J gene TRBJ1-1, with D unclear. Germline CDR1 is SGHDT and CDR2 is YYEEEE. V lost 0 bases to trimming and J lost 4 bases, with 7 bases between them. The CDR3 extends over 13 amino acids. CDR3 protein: CASSLVHGTEAFF. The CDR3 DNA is TGTGCCAGCAGCTTGGTACATGGCACTGAAGCTTTCTTT. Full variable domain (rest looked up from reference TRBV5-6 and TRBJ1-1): DAGVTQSPTHLIKTRGQQVTLRCSPKSGHDTVSWYQQALGQGPQFIFQYYEEEERQRGNFPDRFSGHQFPNYSSELNVNALLLGDSALYLCASSLVHGTEAFFGQGTRLTVV.

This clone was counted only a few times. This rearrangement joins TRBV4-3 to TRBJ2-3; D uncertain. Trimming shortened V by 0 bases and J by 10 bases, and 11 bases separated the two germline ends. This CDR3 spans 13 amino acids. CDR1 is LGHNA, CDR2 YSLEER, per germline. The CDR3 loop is CASSQDIRWAQYF. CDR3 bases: TGCGCCAGCAGCCAAGATATTCGGTGGGCGCAGTATTTT.

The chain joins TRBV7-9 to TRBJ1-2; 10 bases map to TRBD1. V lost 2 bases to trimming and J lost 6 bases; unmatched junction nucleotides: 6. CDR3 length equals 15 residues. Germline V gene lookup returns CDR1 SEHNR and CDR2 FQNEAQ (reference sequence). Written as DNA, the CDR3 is TGTGCCAGCAGCTTATGGGACAGGGGAGCCCATGGCTACACCTTC. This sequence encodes CASSLWDRGAHGYTF.

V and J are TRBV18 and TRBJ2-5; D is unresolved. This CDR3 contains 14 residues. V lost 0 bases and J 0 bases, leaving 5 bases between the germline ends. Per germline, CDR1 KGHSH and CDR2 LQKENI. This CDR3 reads CASSPPTHQETQYF. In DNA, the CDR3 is TGTGCCAGCTCACCACCGACACACCAAGAGACCCAGTACTTC.

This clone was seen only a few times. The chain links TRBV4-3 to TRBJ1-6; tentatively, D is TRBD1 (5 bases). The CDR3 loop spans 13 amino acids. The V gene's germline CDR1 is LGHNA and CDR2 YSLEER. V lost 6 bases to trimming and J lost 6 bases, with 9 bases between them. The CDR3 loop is CASRRGANSPLHF. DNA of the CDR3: TGCGCCAGCAGGAGAGGGGCTAATTCACCCCTCCACTTT.

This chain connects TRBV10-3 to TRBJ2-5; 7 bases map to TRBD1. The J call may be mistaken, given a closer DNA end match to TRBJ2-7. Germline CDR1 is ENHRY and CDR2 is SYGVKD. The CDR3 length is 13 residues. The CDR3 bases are TGTGCCATCAGTCGGGACAGCTCCTACGAGCAGTACTTC. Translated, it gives CAISRDSSYEQYF.

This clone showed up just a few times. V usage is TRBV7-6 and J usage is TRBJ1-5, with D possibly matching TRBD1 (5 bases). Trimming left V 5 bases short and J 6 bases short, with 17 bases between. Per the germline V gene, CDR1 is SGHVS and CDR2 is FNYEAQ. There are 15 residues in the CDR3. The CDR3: CASSLAGTLGQPQHF. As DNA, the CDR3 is TGTGCCAGCAGCCTCGCCGGGACGTTGGGTCAGCCCCAGCATTTT.